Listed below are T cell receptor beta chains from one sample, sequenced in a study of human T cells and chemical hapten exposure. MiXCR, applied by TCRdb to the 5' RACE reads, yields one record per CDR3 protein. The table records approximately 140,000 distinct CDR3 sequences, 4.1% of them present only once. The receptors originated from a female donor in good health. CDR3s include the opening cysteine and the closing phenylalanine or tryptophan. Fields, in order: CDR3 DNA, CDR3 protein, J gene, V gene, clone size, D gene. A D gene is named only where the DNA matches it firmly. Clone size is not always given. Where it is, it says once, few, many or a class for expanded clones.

CDR3nt: TGTGCCAGCAGTCCCCGGGGTGGTTCTGATTCACCCCTCCACTTT
CDR3aa: CASSPRGGSDSPLHF
j_gene: TRBJ1-6
v_gene: TRBV12-3/TRBV12-4
abundance: many
d_gene: -

CDR3nt: TGCAGTGCTGCCCTTACAGGGGGGAATGAAAAACTGTTTTTT
CDR3aa: CSAALTGGNEKLFF
j_gene: TRBJ1-4
v_gene: TRBV20-1
abundance: many
d_gene: TRBD1

CDR3nt: TGCAGTGCTAGTAGCAGGGGAAGGACACCCCTCCACTTT
CDR3aa: CSASSRGRTPLHF
j_gene: TRBJ1-6
v_gene: TRBV20-1
abundance: many
d_gene: -

CDR3nt: TGTGCCAGCAGGGGTAGCGGGGGTCCAGATACGCAGTATTTT
CDR3aa: CASRGSGGPDTQYF
j_gene: TRBJ2-3
v_gene: TRBV6-1
abundance: many
d_gene: TRBD2

CDR3nt: TGTGCCAGCAGCTTGTGGGGTTTTGGTTCACCCCTCCACTTT
CDR3aa: CASSLWGFGSPLHF
j_gene: TRBJ1-6
v_gene: TRBV5-6
abundance: many
d_gene: -

CDR3nt: TGTGCCAGCAGTCCGGGACAGACAACCGGGGAGCTGTTTTTT
CDR3aa: CASSPGQTTGELFF
j_gene: TRBJ2-2
v_gene: TRBV6-6
abundance: many
d_gene: TRBD1

CDR3nt: TGTGCCAGCAGTCCAGCCGGACTGGTGGTGGGGACCCAGTACTTC
CDR3aa: CASSPAGLVVGTQYF
j_gene: TRBJ2-5
v_gene: TRBV6-2/TRBV6-3
abundance: many
d_gene: -

CDR3nt: TGTGCCAGCAGCTTCCAGAACCAGGGTGATACGCAGTATTTT
CDR3aa: CASSFQNQGDTQYF
j_gene: TRBJ2-3
v_gene: TRBV5-6
abundance: -
d_gene: -

CDR3nt: TGTGCCAGCAGCTTAAGCGGGGGGGCGGCAGATACGCAGTATTTT
CDR3aa: CASSLSGGAADTQYF
j_gene: TRBJ2-3
v_gene: TRBV13
abundance: many
d_gene: TRBD2

CDR3nt: TGCAGCGTCTCCCCCGGTCCCACTGAAGCTTTCTTT
CDR3aa: CSVSPGPTEAFF
j_gene: TRBJ1-1
v_gene: TRBV29-1
abundance: many
d_gene: -

CDR3nt: TGCGCCAGCAGCTACCTCGGAGTCGAGACCGGGGAGCTGTTTTTT
CDR3aa: CASSYLGVETGELFF
j_gene: TRBJ2-2
v_gene: TRBV5-1
abundance: once
d_gene: -

CDR3nt: TGTGCCAGCAGCAAAGCGCTAGGGGGCTGGCAGCCCCAGCATTTT
CDR3aa: CASSKALGGWQPQHF
j_gene: TRBJ1-5
v_gene: TRBV21-1
abundance: many
d_gene: -

CDR3nt: TGTGCCAGCAGACAGGGGTCCAAAAACATTCAGTACTTC
CDR3aa: CASRQGSKNIQYF
j_gene: TRBJ2-4
v_gene: TRBV6-5
abundance: many
d_gene: TRBD1

CDR3nt: TGTGCCAGCAGCTTAGTCCTGGATGGGACTGAAGCTTTCTTT
CDR3aa: CASSLVLDGTEAFF
j_gene: TRBJ1-1
v_gene: TRBV7-9
abundance: few
d_gene: -

CDR3nt: TGTGCCAGCAGCTCTAGAAGATGGGATACGCAGTATTTT
CDR3aa: CASSSRRWDTQYF
j_gene: TRBJ2-3
v_gene: TRBV7-8
abundance: many
d_gene: -

CDR3nt: TGTGCCAGCAGGGGAGGAGGGTCTTTGGTTGGCTACACCTTC
CDR3aa: CASRGGGSLVGYTF
j_gene: TRBJ1-2
v_gene: TRBV25-1
abundance: many
d_gene: -

CDR3nt: TGTGCCAGCAGCCCAAGGGTCCTCGCGGGGGCTTACAATGAGCAGTTCTTC
CDR3aa: CASSPRVLAGAYNEQFF
j_gene: TRBJ2-1
v_gene: TRBV11-1
abundance: many
d_gene: -

CDR3nt: TGTGCCAGCAGTTTTTCAGGAAGAGGAGAAAAACTGTTTTTT
CDR3aa: CASSFSGRGEKLFF
j_gene: TRBJ1-4
v_gene: TRBV12-3/TRBV12-4
abundance: many
d_gene: -

CDR3nt: TGCGCCAGCAGCCAAGTCCACGGAGTATCCTACGAGCAGTACTTC
CDR3aa: CASSQVHGVSYEQYF
j_gene: TRBJ2-7
v_gene: TRBV4-3
abundance: many
d_gene: -

CDR3nt: TGCAGTGCTAGAGAGGGGGGGACCCAGTACTTC
CDR3aa: CSAREGGTQYF
j_gene: TRBJ2-5
v_gene: TRBV20-1
abundance: few
d_gene: -

CDR3nt: TGTGCCATCAGTGAGTCGGGAGCCCGATACACAGATACGCAGTATTTT
CDR3aa: CAISESGARYTDTQYF
j_gene: TRBJ2-3
v_gene: TRBV10-3
abundance: -
d_gene: -

CDR3nt: TGCAGCGTTCTAAGGACAGGCCGAGATACGCAGTATTTT
CDR3aa: CSVLRTGRDTQYF
j_gene: TRBJ2-3
v_gene: TRBV29-1
abundance: -
d_gene: TRBD1

CDR3nt: TGTGCCAGCAGCTTCCCTGAGGGACTACCAAGCGAGCAGTACTTC
CDR3aa: CASSFPEGLPSEQYF
j_gene: TRBJ2-7
v_gene: TRBV7-9
abundance: few
d_gene: TRBD2

CDR3nt: TGTGCCAGCAGTTGGGCGGGGGACTACACCTTC
CDR3aa: CASSWAGDYTF
j_gene: TRBJ1-2
v_gene: TRBV28
abundance: -
d_gene: -

CDR3nt: TGTGCCAGCAGCTCGCTACAGGGGACGTATGGCTACACCTTC
CDR3aa: CASSSLQGTYGYTF
j_gene: TRBJ1-2
v_gene: TRBV7-9
abundance: many
d_gene: TRBD1

CDR3nt: TGTGCCAGCAGTCCAGCGGTCGGGACACCGAGCACAGATACGCAGTATTTT
CDR3aa: CASSPAVGTPSTDTQYF
j_gene: TRBJ2-3
v_gene: TRBV12-3/TRBV12-4
abundance: -
d_gene: -

CDR3nt: TGTGCCAGCAGTGTGAAGGGGGCGAGCACAGATACGCAGTATTTT
CDR3aa: CASSVKGASTDTQYF
j_gene: TRBJ2-3
v_gene: TRBV27
abundance: many
d_gene: TRBD1

CDR3nt: TGCAGCGTTGAAGTCACATGGACGGCCGAATATGGCTACACCTTC
CDR3aa: CSVEVTWTAEYGYTF
j_gene: TRBJ1-2
v_gene: TRBV29-1
abundance: many
d_gene: -

CDR3nt: TGTGCCAGCAGCCTCGGGACAGGGGGCATCACCTATAATTCACCCCTCCACTTT
CDR3aa: CASSLGTGGITYNSPLHF
j_gene: TRBJ1-6
v_gene: TRBV3-1
abundance: few
d_gene: TRBD1

CDR3nt: TGCGCCAGCAGCCCGGGACTAGCGGGGGGGCCTGCGCAGTTCTTC
CDR3aa: CASSPGLAGGPAQFF
j_gene: TRBJ2-1
v_gene: TRBV5-1
abundance: -
d_gene: TRBD2

CDR3nt: TGTGCCAGCAGTTCCCCCGGGACAGGCAGAAGAGGCTACACCTTC
CDR3aa: CASSSPGTGRRGYTF
j_gene: TRBJ1-2
v_gene: TRBV27
abundance: few
d_gene: TRBD1

CDR3nt: TGTGCCAGCAGCCTACCCGCCGGGGAGCTGTTTTTT
CDR3aa: CASSLPAGELFF
j_gene: TRBJ2-2
v_gene: TRBV5-5
abundance: many
d_gene: -

CDR3nt: TGTGCCAGCAGTTACTCGAAGACTAGCGGGTGCACAGATACGCAGTATTTT
CDR3aa: CASSYSKTSGCTDTQYF
j_gene: TRBJ2-3
v_gene: TRBV6-2/TRBV6-3
abundance: few
d_gene: TRBD2

CDR3nt: TGTGCCAGCCGGACCGAGGTTACTCTAGGATCCTACGAGCAGTACTTC
CDR3aa: CASRTEVTLGSYEQYF
j_gene: TRBJ2-7
v_gene: TRBV28
abundance: -
d_gene: -

CDR3nt: TGTGCCAGCAGCCGGATTACAGGGGGCTACGGCTACACCTTC
CDR3aa: CASSRITGGYGYTF
j_gene: TRBJ1-2
v_gene: TRBV3-1
abundance: many
d_gene: TRBD1

CDR3nt: TGCAGTGCTAGAGCCGGGCAGTCTGGAAACACCATATATTTT
CDR3aa: CSARAGQSGNTIYF
j_gene: TRBJ1-3
v_gene: TRBV20-1
abundance: many
d_gene: -

CDR3nt: TGTGCCAGCAGCTCACCCCCTGAAGATACGCAGTATTTT
CDR3aa: CASSSPPEDTQYF
j_gene: TRBJ2-3
v_gene: TRBV7-9
abundance: many
d_gene: -

CDR3nt: TGTGCCAGCAGCTACCCGACTAGCGGGGGTATCGGGGACCAGTACTTC
CDR3aa: CASSYPTSGGIGDQYF
j_gene: TRBJ2-5
v_gene: TRBV7-8
abundance: many
d_gene: TRBD2

CDR3nt: TGTGCCAGCAGCGGGGACACCACAGATACGCAGTATTTT
CDR3aa: CASSGDTTDTQYF
j_gene: TRBJ2-3
v_gene: TRBV9
abundance: many
d_gene: -

CDR3nt: TGTGCCAGCAGTGGGGGGGCTCTAGCCAAAAACATTCAGTACTTC
CDR3aa: CASSGGALAKNIQYF
j_gene: TRBJ2-4
v_gene: TRBV28
abundance: many
d_gene: -

CDR3nt: TGTGCCAGCAGCTTACAGGGGTTGGCTGAAGCTTTCTTT
CDR3aa: CASSLQGLAEAFF
j_gene: TRBJ1-1
v_gene: TRBV11-2
abundance: many
d_gene: -

CDR3nt: TGTGCCAGCAGTCCAGGGACTAGCGGGGGGGGTGCAGATACGCAGTATTTT
CDR3aa: CASSPGTSGGGADTQYF
j_gene: TRBJ2-3
v_gene: TRBV12-3/TRBV12-4
abundance: -
d_gene: TRBD2

CDR3nt: TGTGCTAGCAGCCCCGTCCCTGGTGGCCCAGATACGCAGTATTTT
CDR3aa: CASSPVPGGPDTQYF
j_gene: TRBJ2-3
v_gene: TRBV7-7
abundance: many
d_gene: -

CDR3nt: TGTGCCAGCAGCCATGGCGGGGAAGGGCGCAATGAGCAGTTCTTC
CDR3aa: CASSHGGEGRNEQFF
j_gene: TRBJ2-1
v_gene: TRBV4-2
abundance: many
d_gene: -

CDR3nt: TGTGCCAGCAGCCAACCCGGACTCGCCCCCTCTGGGGCCAACGTCCTGACTTTC
CDR3aa: CASSQPGLAPSGANVLTF
j_gene: TRBJ2-6
v_gene: TRBV3-1
abundance: many
d_gene: -

CDR3nt: TGTGCCAGCAGCACACAGGGGCAAGACACTGAAGCTTTCTTT
CDR3aa: CASSTQGQDTEAFF
j_gene: TRBJ1-1
v_gene: TRBV7-2
abundance: -
d_gene: TRBD1

CDR3nt: TGTGCCAGCAGCCATGGACCGGGACAGGGGAGGGTCGAGCAGTACTTC
CDR3aa: CASSHGPGQGRVEQYF
j_gene: TRBJ2-7
v_gene: TRBV14
abundance: -
d_gene: TRBD1

CDR3nt: TGTGCCAGCAGCAAGACTAGCGGGGGTGACAATGAGCAGTTCTTC
CDR3aa: CASSKTSGGDNEQFF
j_gene: TRBJ2-1
v_gene: TRBV5-4
abundance: many
d_gene: TRBD2

CDR3nt: TGTGCCAGCGAGGGCCTAAGCTCCTATAATTCACCCCTCCACTTT
CDR3aa: CASEGLSSYNSPLHF
j_gene: TRBJ1-6
v_gene: TRBV28
abundance: many
d_gene: -